In its sample, the clone carrying this TCR beta chain was seen many times. The entry originates in a study of CD8 T cells in ankylosing spondylitis. TCRdb independently ran MiXCR on the 5' RACE reads; one entry per CDR3 protein. This sample has tens of thousands of distinct CDR3 sequences; approximately 5% occur once, and the top ten carry 2.2%. Germline assignment: CDR1 SGHKS and CDR2 YYEKEE (reference sequence). The CDR3 is made up of 14 amino acids. V gave up 2 bases and J gave up 5 bases, with 13 bases separating them. V is TRBV5-5 and J is TRBJ1-1, with D hard to call. This receptor was obtained from a male donor with ankylosing spondylitis or in good health (not recorded which). Input material: blood, either unsorted or a sorted T cell fraction (not recorded which). The CDR3 spells CASSLSGSLTEAFF. Here the CDR3 DNA reads TGTGCCAGCAGCTTATCTGGTTCCTTAACTGAAGCTTTCTTT. The complete variable domain, with remaining parts taken from reference TRBV5-5 and TRBJ1-1, reads DAGVTQSPTHLIKTRGQQVTLRCSPISGHKSVSWYQQVLGQGPQFIFQYYEKEERGRGNFPDRFSARQFPNYSSELNVNALLLGDSALYLCASSLSGSLTEAFFGQGTRLTVV.